Here is one T cell receptor (beta chain) with its context. The antigen remains unidentified. This sample stems from a study of cytomegalovirus exposure and HLA in healthy donors. Overall study findings and caveats: Overall, around 150 TCR beta chains were annotated as cytomegalovirus-associated.

Primers for the PCR totalled 60 Vbeta and 13 Jbeta. The authors' processing: Later work found around 72 million unique TCR beta chains, with about 10 million shared. Produced via immunoSEQ multiplex PCR; TCRdb's table is partial and in-frame only. V, J and clone size derive from that table, while D and trimming were established from the DNA sequence. The repertoire holds around 200,000 clones, with roughly 78% as singletons. The CDR3 length is 16 residues. Germline loops: CDR1 SGHNT, CDR2 YYREEE (reference sequence). V was shortened by 0 bases and J by 4 bases, with 13 bases between the two germline ends.

Material for sequencing was PBMCs. The TCR originated in a woman in her twenties or thirties in good health and CMV-seropositive. The chain combines TRBV5-4 with TRBJ1-4; D gene ambiguous. The CDR3 DNA reads as TGTGCCAGCAGCTTGGCCGGGAGGGATGGTAATGAAAAACTGTTTTTT. Encoded protein: CASSLAGRDGNEKLFF.